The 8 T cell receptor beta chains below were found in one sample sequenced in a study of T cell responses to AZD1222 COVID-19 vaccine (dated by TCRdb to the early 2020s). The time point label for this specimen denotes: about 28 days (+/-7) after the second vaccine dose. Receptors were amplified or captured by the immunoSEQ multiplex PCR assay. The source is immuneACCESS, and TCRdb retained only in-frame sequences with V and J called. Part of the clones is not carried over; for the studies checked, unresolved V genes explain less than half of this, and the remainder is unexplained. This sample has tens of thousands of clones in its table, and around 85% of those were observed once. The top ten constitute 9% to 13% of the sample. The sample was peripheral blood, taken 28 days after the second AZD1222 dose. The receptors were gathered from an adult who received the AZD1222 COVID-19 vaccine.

CDR3 coding DNA: TGTGCTAGTGGTCCACAGACCATAAATTCACCCCTCCACTTT. It translates to CASGPQTINSPLHF. The V gene is TRBV12-5, the J gene TRBJ1-6; D is unclear. V lost 5 bases, J lost 7 bases, and 12 bases lay in between. CDR1 is LGHNT, CDR2 FRNRAP, per germline. The CDR3 covers 14 residues.

This chain's CDR3 is CSAGNSMNTEAFF. CDR3 DNA: TGCAGCGCAGGCAATTCAATGAACACTGAAGCTTTCTTT. V and J are TRBV29-1 and TRBJ1-1; D gene uncertain. The V end was cut by 7 bases, the J end by 0 bases, with 12 bases between. From germline, CDR1 is SQVTM and CDR2 ANQGSEA. The CDR3 contains 13 residues. Combining the CDR3 with reference TRBV29-1 and TRBJ1-1 gives the whole variable domain SAVISQKPSRDICQRGTSLTIQCQVDSQVTMMFWYRQQPGQSLTLIATANQGSEATYESGFVIDKFPISRPNLTFSTLTVSNMSPEDSSIYLCSAGNSMNTEAFFGQGTRLTVV.

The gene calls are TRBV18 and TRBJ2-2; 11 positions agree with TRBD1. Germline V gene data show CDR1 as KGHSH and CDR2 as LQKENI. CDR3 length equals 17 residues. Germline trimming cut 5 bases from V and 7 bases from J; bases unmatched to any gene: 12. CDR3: CASSSFPGQGVGGELFF. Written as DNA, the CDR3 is TGTGCCAGCTCAAGCTTCCCGGGACAGGGGGTCGGCGGGGAGCTGTTTTTT.

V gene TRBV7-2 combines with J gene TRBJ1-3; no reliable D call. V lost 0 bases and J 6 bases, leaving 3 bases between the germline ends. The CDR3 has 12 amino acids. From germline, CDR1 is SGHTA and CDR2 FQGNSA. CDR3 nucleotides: TGTGCCAGCAGCTTAGCGGAAAACACCATATATTTT. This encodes CASSLAENTIYF.

The CDR3 DNA follows: TGTGCCACCAGTTCAACAGGGGGCTCAACCTCTCAGCCCCAGCATTTT. Residues: CATSSTGGSTSQPQHF. The V call is TRBV24-1, the J call TRBJ1-5; 9 nucleotides line up with TRBD1. Germline V gene data show CDR1 as KGHDR and CDR2 as SFDVKD. The CDR3 sequence is 16 residues long. The V and J ends lost 6 bases and 6 bases, in that order; junction bases with no gene match: 11.

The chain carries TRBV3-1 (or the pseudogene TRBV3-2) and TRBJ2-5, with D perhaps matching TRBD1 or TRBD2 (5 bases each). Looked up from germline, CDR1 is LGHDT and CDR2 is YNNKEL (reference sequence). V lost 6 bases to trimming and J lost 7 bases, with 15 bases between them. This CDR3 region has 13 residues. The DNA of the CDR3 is TGTGCCAGCAGGAGGGACGATAGAGGGACCCAGTACTTC. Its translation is CASRRDDRGTQYF.

Here the CDR3 reads CASSPPGYGTQYF. The DNA of the CDR3 is TGTGCCAGCTCACCACCGGGGTACGGTACGCAGTATTTT. The gene calls are TRBV18 and TRBJ2-3, with unresolved D. Trimming shortened V by 0 bases and J by 8 bases, and 9 bases separated the two germline ends. The CDR3 totals 13 residues. CDR1 and CDR2 (germline): KGHSH, LQKENI.

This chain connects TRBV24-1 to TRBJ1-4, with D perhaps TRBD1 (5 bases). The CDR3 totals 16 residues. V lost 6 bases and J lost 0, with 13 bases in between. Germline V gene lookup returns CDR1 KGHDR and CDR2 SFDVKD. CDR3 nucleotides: TGTGCCACCAGTCCTGGGGGACCAGCAACTAATGAAAAACTGTTTTTT. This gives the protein CATSPGGPATNEKLFF.